This TCR beta chain was sequenced for a study of blood T cells in healthy people across ages. Study-wide findings and caveats: Measured against age, TCR beta diversity per million T cells decreased in a roughly linear manner. One million T cells yielded diversity estimates that were considered underestimates.

Trimming cost V 5 bases and J 1 base, with 13 bases left between them. Germline assignment: CDR1 SGHRS and CDR2 YFSETQ. CDR3 length: 14 amino acids. PCR was performed a second time for about 7 to 11 cycles using a sample-barcoded 5' primer and a J-beta primer mix. TCRdb processed the 5' RACE reads anew with MiXCR; each CDR3 protein has one entry. The table lists 750,000 or so distinct CDR3 sequences, roughly 25% of them singletons, with 9.4% in the top ten. On this clonotype itself: The target antigen is unknown.

The same data also went into a second study, on T cells of mothers and their children. That source adds: For cDNA synthesis, the complete extracted RNA was used (1.5 ug per 15 ul). Related mother-child pairs shared marginally more repertoire than unrelated pairs, though not significantly.

The chain couples TRBV5-1 to TRBJ2-7; D possibly corresponds to TRBD2 (6 bases). Sequencing was performed on blood. The sequence derives from a boy aged 5-17 years in good health. CDR3 coding DNA: TGCGCCAGCAGACGTAGCGGAGATTCCTACGAGCAGTACTTC. This sequence encodes CASRRSGDSYEQYF.